The rows below give T cell receptor beta chains drawn from one sample of a study of lymphopenia after photon versus proton radiotherapy. The table came from immunoSEQ multiplex PCR; TCRdb's copy has only in-frame clones and leaves some out. The repertoire includes approximately 30,000 clones, approximately 95% of them detected once, and around 0.67% sits in the top ten. The specimen was peripheral blood, collected from a patient treated with photon-based radiotherapy. These receptors all stem from a woman aged 45-60 years with cholangiocarcinoma. Each CDR3 is given with its conserved first and last residue. Fields, in order: V gene, D gene, clone size, J gene, CDR3 DNA, CDR3 protein. The D gene is left open where the match is weak. For some rows the clone size is stated as once, few or many, or as a class when expanded; others skip it.

TRBV30	TRBD1	NA	TRBJ2-7	TGTGCCTGGCAGGGACAGGGTAGGCCCTACGAGCAGTACTTC	CAWQGQGRPYEQYF
TRBV21-1	NA	NA	TRBJ2-1	TGTGCCAGCAGCAAAGAGGACGGACTCTCCTACAATGAGCAGTTCTTC	CASSKEDGLSYNEQFF
TRBV6-6	TRBD1	NA	TRBJ2-1	TGTGCCAGCAGAAAGGGGGCCGATGAGCAGTTCTTC	CASRKGADEQFF
TRBV6-5	NA	NA	TRBJ2-7	TGTGCCAGCAGAGAAGGGACTCTCTCTGTGGAGCAGTACTTC	CASREGTLSVEQYF
TRBV11-2	NA	NA	TRBJ1-2	TGTGCCAGCAGCTTAGTGTCTGGGACCCATGGCTACACCTTC	CASSLVSGTHGYTF
TRBV2	NA	once	TRBJ2-5	TGTGCCAGCAGTCAGGGGACCCAAGAGACCCAGTACTTC	CASSQGTQETQYF
TRBV6-4	NA	few	TRBJ1-6	TGTGCCAGCCCCAGGGTGGGGGGCGGCAATTCACCCCTCCACTTT	CASPRVGGGNSPLHF
TRBV27	NA	NA	TRBJ2-7	TGTGCCAGCAGTTTCTCGGGACGGGAACAATACGAGCAGTACTTC	CASSFSGREQYEQYF
TRBV18	TRBD1	NA	TRBJ1-4	TGTGCCAGCTCACCGGGACAGGGAGGAGAAAAACTGTTTTTT	CASSPGQGGEKLFF
TRBV7-9	NA	NA	TRBJ2-6	TGTGCCAGCAGCGCTACTGGGCTCGGGGCCAACGTCCTGACTTTC	CASSATGLGANVLTF
TRBV2	NA	NA	TRBJ2-7	TGTGCCAGCTATTATTTAAGGGACGACGAGCAGTACTTC	CASYYLRDDEQYF
TRBV4-3	NA	NA	TRBJ2-1	TGCGCCAGCAGCCAAGGCCAAGGGGTACGTGAGCAGTTCTTC	CASSQGQGVREQFF
TRBV29-1	NA	NA	TRBJ2-3	TGCAGCGTTGAAGGGGCGGCCGGACCTCCAGATACGCAGTATTTT	CSVEGAAGPPDTQYF
TRBV11-3	NA	once	TRBJ2-2	TGTGCCAGCAGCTCCGCCCCGAACACCGGGGAGCTGTTTTTT	CASSSAPNTGELFF
TRBV4-3	NA	NA	TRBJ1-1	TGCGCCAGCAGCTACAGGGCTGACCTCATGAACACTGAAGCTTTCTTT	CASSYRADLMNTEAFF
TRBV11-2	TRBD1	NA	TRBJ1-5	TGTGCCAGCAGCCAGGGACAGGGTATGGGTCAGCCCCAGCATTTT	CASSQGQGMGQPQHF
TRBV5-1	NA	NA	TRBJ1-2	TGCGCCAGCAGCTTGGACGGGTATAACTATGGCTACACCTTC	CASSLDGYNYGYTF
TRBV7-9	TRBD1	NA	TRBJ1-2	TGTGCCAGCAGCACCGGGACAGGTCACAACTATGGCTACACCTTC	CASSTGTGHNYGYTF
TRBV5-4	NA	NA	TRBJ1-6	TGTGCCAGCAGCTTGTACAGGGATAATTCACCCCTCCACTTT	CASSLYRDNSPLHF
TRBV28	TRBD2	NA	TRBJ2-5	TGTGCCAGCAGTTTAGATATAGCGGGGGGCCAGCCGTACTTC	CASSLDIAGGQPYF
TRBV5-4	TRBD1	NA	TRBJ2-3	TGTGCCAGCAGCTTGGAGGCGACAGGGGGCGCAGATACGCAGTATTTT	CASSLEATGGADTQYF
TRBV18	TRBD1	NA	TRBJ2-7	TGTGCCAGCTCTCTCCTGGGACAGGGGGTCCCCTACGAGCAGTACTTC	CASSLLGQGVPYEQYF
TRBV10-2	NA	once	TRBJ1-3	TGCGCCAGCAGTGAGGTGGCAGCTGGAAACACCATATATTTT	CASSEVAAGNTIYF
TRBV6-5	NA	NA	TRBJ1-4	TGTGCCAGCAGTTACGAACCTTTCAATGAAAAACTGTTTTTT	CASSYEPFNEKLFF
TRBV14	TRBD1	few	TRBJ1-5	TGTGCCAGCAGCTTCGGACAGGGTAATCAGCCCCAGCATTTT	CASSFGQGNQPQHF
TRBV19	NA	NA	TRBJ1-1	TGTGCCAGTAGTATACAGGACAGCGACACTGAAGCTTTCTTT	CASSIQDSDTEAFF
TRBV6-5	NA	NA	TRBJ2-7	TGTGCCAGCAAATATCAGGAGCACTCCTACGAGCAGTACTTC	CASKYQEHSYEQYF
TRBV6-5	NA	NA	TRBJ1-1	TGTGCCAGCACCCCCACAGGGTACGCTGAAGCTTTCTTT	CASTPTGYAEAFF
TRBV7-2	NA	NA	TRBJ1-2	TGTGCCAGCAGCCCGCGTCGGGCAGCCGGAGAAGGAGGCTACACCTTC	CASSPRRAAGEGGYTF
TRBV5-1	NA	NA	TRBJ1-4	TGCGCCAGCTCACAGCCAGCAGATGAAAAACTGTTTTTT	CASSQPADEKLFF
TRBV10-3	TRBD1	NA	TRBJ2-5	TGTGCCATCAGTGCAGCCGGGACAGGGGGCGCGAGGTCGTTGGAGACCCAGTACTTC	CAISAAGTGGARSLETQYF
TRBV7-2	NA	NA	TRBJ1-2	TGTGCCAGCACCCAAACACAGGGTTTCTATGGCTACACCTTC	CASTQTQGFYGYTF
TRBV5-1	NA	NA	TRBJ2-1	TGCGCCAGCAGCCCACCCGACATCGGTAACTGGGATGAGCAGTTCTTC	CASSPPDIGNWDEQFF
TRBV7-2	NA	NA	TRBJ2-7	TGTGCCAGCAGCTTAATCCACGAGCAGTACTTC	CASSLIHEQYF
TRBV7-9	TRBD1	NA	TRBJ1-1	TGTGCCAGCAGCTCCCACAAGGGGGCCGGGAGTAACACTGAAGCTTTCTTT	CASSSHKGAGSNTEAFF
TRBV7-2	TRBD2	once	TRBJ2-5	TGTGCCAGCAGCTTGGGACTAGCGGGGGGGCAAGAGACCCAGTACTTC	CASSLGLAGGQETQYF
TRBV18	NA	NA	TRBJ1-1	TGTGCCAGCTCACCACCGGGACAACAGAACACTGAAGCTTTCTTT	CASSPPGQQNTEAFF
TRBV28	NA	NA	TRBJ1-2	TGTGCCAGCAGTGCCTATGTAGCGCACAACTATGGCTACACCTTC	CASSAYVAHNYGYTF
TRBV2	TRBD1	NA	TRBJ2-5	TGTGCCAGCGGGACAGGCCCATTAGAGCCCCAGTACTTC	CASGTGPLEPQYF
TRBV6-4	TRBD1	NA	TRBJ1-6	TGTGCCAGCAGCGCCACCGGGACAGGGGGTTCACCCCTCCACTTT	CASSATGTGGSPLHF
TRBV4-1	NA	NA	TRBJ2-7	TGCGCCAGCAGCCCCTACCTGGGATCTACCTACGAGCAGTACTTC	CASSPYLGSTYEQYF
TRBV4-1	NA	NA	TRBJ1-2	TGCGCCAGCAGCCAAGATGGGTGGGTAAGGCCGTTGAACTATGGCTACACCTTC	CASSQDGWVRPLNYGYTF
TRBV7-7	NA	NA	TRBJ1-3	TGTGCTAGCAGCAGGGACGTTTTCGCAAGTACCATATATTTT	CASSRDVFASTIYF
TRBV18	NA	NA	TRBJ1-2	TGTGCCAGCTCACGGACCGGGACGACGGCTAACTATGGCTACACCTTC	CASSRTGTTANYGYTF